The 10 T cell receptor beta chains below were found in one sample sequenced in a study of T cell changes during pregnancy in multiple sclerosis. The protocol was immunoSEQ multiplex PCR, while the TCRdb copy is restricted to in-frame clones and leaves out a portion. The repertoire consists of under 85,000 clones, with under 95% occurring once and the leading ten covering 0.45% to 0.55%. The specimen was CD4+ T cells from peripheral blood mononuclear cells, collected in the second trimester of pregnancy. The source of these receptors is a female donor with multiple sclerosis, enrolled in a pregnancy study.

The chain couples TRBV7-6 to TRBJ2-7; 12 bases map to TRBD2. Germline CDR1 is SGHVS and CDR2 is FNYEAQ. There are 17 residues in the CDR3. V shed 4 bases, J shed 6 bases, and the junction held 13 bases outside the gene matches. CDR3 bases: TGTGCCAGCAGCTCAGGACTAGCGGGGCCTCGCTGGGGCGAGCAGTACTTC. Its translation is CASSSGLAGPRWGEQYF.

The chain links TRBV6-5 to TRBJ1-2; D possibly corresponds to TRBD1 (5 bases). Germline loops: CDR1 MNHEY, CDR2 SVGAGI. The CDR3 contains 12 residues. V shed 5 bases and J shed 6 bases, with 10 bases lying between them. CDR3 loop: CASSNTGDGYTF. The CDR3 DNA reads TGTGCCAGCAGTAATACGGGGGATGGCTACACCTTC.

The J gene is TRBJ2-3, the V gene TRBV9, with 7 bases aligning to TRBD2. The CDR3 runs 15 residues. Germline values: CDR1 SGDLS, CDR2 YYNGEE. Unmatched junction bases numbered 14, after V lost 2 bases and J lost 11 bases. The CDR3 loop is CASSVEGGLVEQQYF. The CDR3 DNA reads TGTGCCAGCAGCGTTGAGGGAGGGCTAGTTGAGCAGCAGTATTTT.

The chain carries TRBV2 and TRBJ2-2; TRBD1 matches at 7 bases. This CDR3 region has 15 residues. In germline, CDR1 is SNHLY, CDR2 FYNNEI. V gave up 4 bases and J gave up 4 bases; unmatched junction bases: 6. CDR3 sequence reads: CASSAEQGPTGELFF. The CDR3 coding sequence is TGTGCCAGCAGTGCAGAACAGGGGCCCACCGGGGAGCTGTTTTTT.

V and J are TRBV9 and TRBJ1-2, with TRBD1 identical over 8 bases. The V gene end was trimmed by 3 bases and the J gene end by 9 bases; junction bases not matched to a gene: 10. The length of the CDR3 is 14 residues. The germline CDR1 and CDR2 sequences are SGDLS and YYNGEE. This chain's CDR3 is CASSAEDRVMSYTF. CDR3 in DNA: TGTGCCAGCAGCGCCGAGGACAGGGTGATGAGCTACACCTTC.

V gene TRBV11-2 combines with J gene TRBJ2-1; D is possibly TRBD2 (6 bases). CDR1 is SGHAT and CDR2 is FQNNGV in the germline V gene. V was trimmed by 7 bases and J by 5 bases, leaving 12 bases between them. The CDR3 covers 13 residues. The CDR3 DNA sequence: TGTGCCAGCAAGTCCGAGCGGGACAATGAGCAGTTCTTC. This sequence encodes CASKSERDNEQFF. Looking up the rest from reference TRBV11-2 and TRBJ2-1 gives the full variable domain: EAGVAQSPRYKIIEKRQSVAFWCNPISGHATLYWYQQILGQGPKLLIQFQNNGVVDDSQLPKDRFSAERLKGVDSTLKIQPAKLEDSAVYLCASKSERDNEQFFGPGTRLTVL.

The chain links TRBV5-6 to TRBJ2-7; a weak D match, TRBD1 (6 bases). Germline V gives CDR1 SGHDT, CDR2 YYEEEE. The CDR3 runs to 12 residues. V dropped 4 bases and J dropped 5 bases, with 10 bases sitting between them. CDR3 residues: CASSPRGNEQYF. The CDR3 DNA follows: TGTGCCAGCAGCCCGAGGGGGAACGAGCAGTACTTC.

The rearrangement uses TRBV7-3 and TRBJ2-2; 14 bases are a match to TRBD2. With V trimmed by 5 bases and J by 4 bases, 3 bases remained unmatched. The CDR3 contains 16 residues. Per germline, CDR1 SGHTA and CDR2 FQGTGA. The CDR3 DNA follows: TGTGCCAGCAGCCTCGGACTAGCGGGAGGCACCGGGGAGCTGTTTTTT. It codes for CASSLGLAGGTGELFF.

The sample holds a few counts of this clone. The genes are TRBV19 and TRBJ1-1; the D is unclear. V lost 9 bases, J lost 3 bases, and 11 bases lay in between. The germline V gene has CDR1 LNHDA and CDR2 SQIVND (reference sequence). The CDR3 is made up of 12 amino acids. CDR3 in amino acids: CASAWRDTEAFF. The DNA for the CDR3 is TGTGCCAGCGCCTGGAGGGACACTGAAGCTTTCTTT.

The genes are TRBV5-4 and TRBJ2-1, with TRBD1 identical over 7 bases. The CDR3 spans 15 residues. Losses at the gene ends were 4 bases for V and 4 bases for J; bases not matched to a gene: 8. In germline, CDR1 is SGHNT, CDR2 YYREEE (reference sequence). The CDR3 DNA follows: TGTGCCAGCAGCCTGGGGCAGGGGGTTTACAATGAGCAGTTCTTC. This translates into CASSLGQGVYNEQFF.